The rows below give T cell receptor beta chains drawn from one sample of a study of blood T cell repertoires in COVID-19. Profiled with immunoSEQ multiplex PCR; TCRdb holds only in-frame clones, not every one. This table has about 160,000 clones, approximately 80% appearing once. Material: PBMCs or T cells enriched from blood (not recorded which). The receptors shown here come from a man between 40 and 49 years old who had recovered from COVID-19. Both conserved end residues are part of each CDR3. The D gene is left open where the match is weak. Part of the rows lack a size; the others show once, few, many or a class for expanded clones.

d_gene: NA; v_gene: TRBV5-1; abundance: few; j_gene: TRBJ2-1; CDR3aa: CASSLAVENEQFF; CDR3nt: TGCGCCAGCAGCTTGGCTGTCGAGAATGAGCAGTTCTTC
d_gene: NA; v_gene: TRBV7-2; abundance: NA; j_gene: TRBJ1-4; CDR3aa: CASSLGAMNEKLFF; CDR3nt: TGTGCCAGCAGCTTAGGGGCGATGAATGAAAAACTGTTTTTT
d_gene: TRBD1; v_gene: TRBV20-1; abundance: NA; j_gene: TRBJ1-5; CDR3aa: CSASRDRENSNQPQHF; CDR3nt: TGCAGTGCTAGTAGGGACAGGGAAAATAGCAATCAGCCCCAGCATTTT
d_gene: NA; v_gene: TRBV7-3; abundance: NA; j_gene: TRBJ2-2; CDR3aa: CASSLYQNTGELFF; CDR3nt: TGTGCCAGCAGCCTCTACCAGAACACCGGGGAGCTGTTTTTT
d_gene: TRBD1; v_gene: TRBV12-5; abundance: NA; j_gene: TRBJ1-2; CDR3aa: CASGSPTGDYGYTF; CDR3nt: TGTGCTAGTGGTTCGCCGACAGGGGACTATGGCTACACCTTC
d_gene: NA; v_gene: TRBV9; abundance: NA; j_gene: TRBJ1-1; CDR3aa: CASSVSQARNTEAFF; CDR3nt: TGTGCCAGCAGCGTTTCCCAAGCCCGAAACACTGAAGCTTTCTTT
d_gene: TRBD1; v_gene: TRBV5-6; abundance: NA; j_gene: TRBJ1-2; CDR3aa: CASSLGGGSGYTF; CDR3nt: TGTGCCAGCAGCTTGGGAGGGGGCAGTGGCTACACCTTC
d_gene: NA; v_gene: TRBV30; abundance: once; j_gene: TRBJ1-3; CDR3aa: CAWGTKSGNTIYF; CDR3nt: TGTGCCTGGGGGACTAAGTCTGGAAACACCATATATTTT
d_gene: NA; v_gene: TRBV30; abundance: NA; j_gene: TRBJ2-3; CDR3aa: CAWSRPGNPSTDTQYF; CDR3nt: TGTGCCTGGTCTCGTCCGGGAAACCCTAGCACAGATACGCAGTATTTT
d_gene: TRBD1; v_gene: TRBV7-9; abundance: NA; j_gene: TRBJ1-2; CDR3aa: CASSPQGLGNYGYTF; CDR3nt: TGTGCCAGCAGTCCACAGGGGCTTGGTAACTATGGCTACACCTTC
d_gene: NA; v_gene: TRBV10-3; abundance: NA; j_gene: TRBJ1-1; CDR3aa: CAISETEGLAAFF; CDR3nt: TGTGCCATCAGTGAGACGGAGGGCTTGGCAGCTTTCTTT
d_gene: TRBD1; v_gene: TRBV6-4; abundance: once; j_gene: TRBJ2-5; CDR3aa: CASKGQGASQETQYF; CDR3nt: TGTGCCAGCAAGGGACAGGGGGCGAGCCAAGAGACCCAGTACTTC
d_gene: NA; v_gene: TRBV5-1; abundance: NA; j_gene: TRBJ2-3; CDR3aa: CASSPGGLTLTDTQYF; CDR3nt: TGCGCCAGCAGCCCTGGGGGACTCACTCTCACAGATACGCAGTATTTT
d_gene: TRBD2; v_gene: TRBV19; abundance: NA; j_gene: TRBJ2-2; CDR3aa: CASSILAGGITGELFF; CDR3nt: TGTGCCAGTAGTATCCTAGCGGGGGGAATCACCGGGGAGCTGTTTTTT
d_gene: TRBD1; v_gene: TRBV6-5; abundance: NA; j_gene: TRBJ1-3; CDR3aa: CASSSTGGSGNTIYF; CDR3nt: TGTGCCAGCAGTTCCACAGGGGGCTCTGGAAACACCATATATTTT
d_gene: TRBD1; v_gene: TRBV7-3; abundance: NA; j_gene: TRBJ1-2; CDR3aa: CASSPGQGESYGYTF; CDR3nt: TGTGCCAGCAGCCCCGGACAGGGGGAATCCTATGGCTACACCTTC
d_gene: TRBD2; v_gene: TRBV6-1; abundance: NA; j_gene: TRBJ2-1; CDR3aa: CASSESWAGGYNEQFF; CDR3nt: TGTGCCAGCAGTGAAAGCTGGGCGGGGGGATACAATGAGCAGTTCTTC
d_gene: NA; v_gene: TRBV14; abundance: NA; j_gene: TRBJ1-5; CDR3aa: CASSGQGNQPQHF; CDR3nt: TGTGCCAGCAGCGGCCAAGGCAATCAGCCCCAGCATTTT
d_gene: NA; v_gene: TRBV7-9; abundance: NA; j_gene: TRBJ1-2; CDR3aa: CASSLGRASNYGYTF; CDR3nt: TGTGCCAGCAGCTTAGGGCGGGCCTCTAACTATGGCTACACCTTC
d_gene: NA; v_gene: TRBV7-2; abundance: NA; j_gene: TRBJ2-3; CDR3aa: CASSFRDTQYF; CDR3nt: TGTGCCAGCAGCTTTCGGGATACGCAGTATTTT
d_gene: TRBD2; v_gene: TRBV7-9; abundance: NA; j_gene: TRBJ2-5; CDR3aa: CASSLAGLQETQYF; CDR3nt: TGTGCCAGCAGCTTAGCGGGACTACAAGAGACCCAGTACTTC
d_gene: NA; v_gene: TRBV18; abundance: NA; j_gene: TRBJ1-2; CDR3aa: CASSPSRGRNGYTF; CDR3nt: TGTGCCAGCTCACCCTCCCGGGGAAGAAATGGCTACACCTTC
d_gene: NA; v_gene: TRBV7-9; abundance: NA; j_gene: TRBJ2-1; CDR3aa: CASSLVTTGYNEQFF; CDR3nt: TGTGCCAGCAGCTTAGTGACCACAGGGTACAATGAGCAGTTCTTC
d_gene: TRBD2; v_gene: TRBV10-3; abundance: NA; j_gene: TRBJ2-1; CDR3aa: CAITDGLAGYNEQFF; CDR3nt: TGTGCCATCACCGACGGACTAGCGGGTTACAATGAGCAGTTCTTC
d_gene: NA; v_gene: TRBV18; abundance: NA; j_gene: TRBJ1-1; CDR3aa: CASSPEAGKGTEAFF; CDR3nt: TGTGCCAGCTCACCAGAGGCGGGTAAGGGCACTGAAGCTTTCTTT
d_gene: TRBD2; v_gene: TRBV7-6; abundance: NA; j_gene: TRBJ2-3; CDR3aa: CATSGGTSSGDTQYF; CDR3nt: TGTGCCACCTCGGGGGGGACTAGTTCAGGTGATACGCAGTATTTT
d_gene: NA; v_gene: TRBV7-8; abundance: NA; j_gene: TRBJ1-1; CDR3aa: CASSPPRRYGTEAFF; CDR3nt: TGTGCCAGCAGCCCACCTCGGAGGTACGGCACTGAAGCTTTCTTT
d_gene: TRBD1; v_gene: TRBV19; abundance: once; j_gene: TRBJ2-3; CDR3aa: CASRTGMTDTQYF; CDR3nt: TGTGCCAGTAGGACAGGGATGACAGATACGCAGTATTTT
d_gene: NA; v_gene: TRBV7-3; abundance: once; j_gene: TRBJ1-1; CDR3aa: CASSSQRQGEGNTEAFF; CDR3nt: TGTGCCAGCAGCTCCCAGAGGCAGGGCGAAGGAAACACTGAAGCTTTCTTT
d_gene: NA; v_gene: TRBV9; abundance: NA; j_gene: TRBJ1-3; CDR3aa: CASSVRGAGNTIYF; CDR3nt: TGTGCCAGCAGCGTAAGGGGCGCTGGAAACACCATATATTTT
d_gene: NA; v_gene: TRBV27; abundance: NA; j_gene: TRBJ1-2; CDR3aa: CASKEDNYRDGYTF; CDR3nt: TGTGCCAGCAAAGAGGACAATTATAGGGATGGCTACACCTTC
d_gene: TRBD1; v_gene: TRBV9; abundance: few; j_gene: TRBJ1-2; CDR3aa: CASSSRQGTNYGYTF; CDR3nt: TGTGCCAGCAGCTCTCGACAGGGGACTAACTATGGCTACACCTTC
d_gene: TRBD2; v_gene: TRBV19; abundance: NA; j_gene: TRBJ2-3; CDR3aa: CASSRASGQMDTQYF; CDR3nt: TGTGCCAGTAGTAGGGCTAGCGGCCAGATGGATACGCAGTATTTT
d_gene: TRBD1; v_gene: TRBV30; abundance: NA; j_gene: TRBJ1-4; CDR3aa: CAWSQGQRHEKLFF; CDR3nt: TGTGCCTGGAGTCAGGGACAGCGACATGAAAAACTGTTTTTT
d_gene: NA; v_gene: TRBV6-5; abundance: NA; j_gene: TRBJ1-1; CDR3aa: CASSRRGTEAFF; CDR3nt: TGTGCCAGCAGTAGAAGGGGCACTGAAGCTTTCTTT
d_gene: TRBD2; v_gene: TRBV2; abundance: NA; j_gene: TRBJ2-2; CDR3aa: CASSVGLGSNTGELFF; CDR3nt: TGTGCCAGCAGTGTGGGACTAGGATCGAACACCGGGGAGCTGTTTTTT
d_gene: NA; v_gene: TRBV19; abundance: NA; j_gene: TRBJ1-6; CDR3aa: CATRRRVDSPLHF; CDR3nt: TGTGCCACCCGGAGGAGGGTAGATTCACCCCTCCACTTT
d_gene: TRBD1; v_gene: TRBV7-9; abundance: NA; j_gene: TRBJ1-4; CDR3aa: CASSDSGGDEKLFF; CDR3nt: TGTGCCAGCAGCGACTCAGGGGGCGATGAAAAACTGTTTTTT
d_gene: NA; v_gene: TRBV10-3; abundance: NA; j_gene: TRBJ1-3; CDR3aa: CAISRTLWNTIYF; CDR3nt: TGTGCCATCAGCCGTACATTGTGGAACACCATATATTTT
d_gene: TRBD1; v_gene: TRBV5-4; abundance: NA; j_gene: TRBJ1-1; CDR3aa: CASSYPEGANTEAFF; CDR3nt: TGTGCCAGCAGCTACCCTGAGGGGGCGAACACTGAAGCTTTCTTT
d_gene: NA; v_gene: TRBV2; abundance: NA; j_gene: TRBJ2-3; CDR3aa: CASSEAGGGPGTDTQYF; CDR3nt: TGTGCCAGCAGTGAAGCTGGGGGGGGCCCTGGCACAGATACGCAGTATTTT
d_gene: NA; v_gene: TRBV19; abundance: NA; j_gene: TRBJ1-4; CDR3aa: CASDRGAGGEKLFF; CDR3nt: TGTGCCTCCGATCGGGGGGCGGGCGGCGAAAAACTGTTTTTT